The next 15 T cell receptor beta chains were all read from a single sample in a study of molecular identifiers for immune sequencing clone quantification. TCRdb itself ran the PCR reads through MiXCR, one entry per CDR3 protein. The sample has 100,000 or so distinct CDR3 sequences; roughly 38% are singletons. Sequenced input: naive CD8+ T cells from blood, with Jurkat cell RNA spiked in. The subset: FACS-sorted CD8+CD4-CCR7+CD45RA+ naive T cells. These receptors came from a human donor in good health. Some libraries in this study had Jurkat cell RNA spiked in.

This clonotype was found many times. This chain joins TRBV7-2 and TRBJ2-7; 8 positions match TRBD2. The ends lost 1 base at V and 6 bases at J; junction bases unmatched: 8. This CDR3 is built from 15 residues. In germline, CDR1 is SGHTA, CDR2 FQGNSA. CDR3 region: CASSLVTAGAVEQYF. Here the CDR3 DNA reads TGTGCCAGCAGCTTAGTTACAGCGGGGGCCGTCGAGCAGTACTTC. Full variable domain (missing parts from reference TRBV7-2 and TRBJ2-7): GAGVSQSPSNKVTEKGKDVELRCDPISGHTALYWYRQSLGQGLEFLIYFQGNSAPDKSGLPSDRFSAERTGGSVSTLTIQRTQQEDSAVYLCASSLVTAGAVEQYFGPGTRLTVT.

Details on this clonotype: At one end, the junction sequence differs from germline, possibly due to a read error. The chain links TRBV7-9 to TRBJ1-4; D may be TRBD1 (6 bases). This CDR3 contains 15 residues. Germline CDR1 and CDR2: SEHNR and FQNEAQ (reference sequence). The CDR3 loop reads CASSPPGGGNEKLIF. Written as DNA, the CDR3 is TGTGCCAGCAGCCCCCCCGGGGGCGGCAACGAAAAACTGATTTTT. Full variable domain (missing parts from reference TRBV7-9 and TRBJ1-4): DTGVSQNPRHKITKRGQNVTFRCDPISEHNRLYWYRQTLGQGPEFLTYFQNEAQLEKSRLLSDRFSAERPKGSFSTLEIQRTEQGDSAMYLCASSPPGGGNEKLIFGSGTQLSVL.

The chain has TRBV7-3 and TRBJ2-3; D gene ambiguous. Germline V lookup: CDR1 SGHTA, CDR2 FQGTGA. This CDR3 has 15 amino acids. The germline V and J ends were trimmed by 3 bases and 2 bases, with 12 bases remaining between them. CDR3 amino acids: CASSFSLAPTDTQYF. The CDR3 region has the DNA TGTGCCAGCAGCTTTTCCCTCGCGCCCACAGATACGCAGTATTTT.

The genes are TRBV7-9 and TRBJ2-2, with 12 bases that match TRBD1. The J segment lost 5 bases and the V segment lost 7 bases, leaving 17 bases of the junction unmatched. CDR3 length: 19 amino acids. The germline CDR1 and CDR2 sequences are SEHNR and FQNEAQ (reference sequence). This chain's CDR3 is CASILEDPGQGARTGELFF. Here the CDR3 DNA reads TGTGCCAGCATCTTGGAGGACCCGGGACAGGGGGCGCGTACCGGGGAGCTGTTTTTT.

With respect to this clonotype: A much larger clone is a single base away; this may be a read error. The genes are TRBV29-1 and TRBJ2-7; TRBD2 aligns across 7 bases. Germline-derived CDR1 and CDR2 are SQVTM and ANQGSEA. The CDR3 is made up of 13 amino acids. CDR3 bases: TGCAGCGTTGGTAGGAAGATAGCGGGCGAGCGGTACTTC. Residues: CSVGRKIAGERYF.

On this clonotype itself: Just one base apart from a much larger clone, this may be a read error. The CDR3 DNA reads TGTGCCAGCAGCTTAGTCCCCTCAGGCCAGAATCCACCCCTCCACTTT. This sequence encodes CASSLVPSGQNPPLHF. The genes are TRBV7-9 and TRBJ1-6; D unresolved. The CDR3 runs to 16 residues. From germline, CDR1 is SEHNR and CDR2 FQNEAQ (reference sequence). V was pared by 1 base and J by 11 bases, with 18 bases between.

The gene calls are TRBV7-2 and TRBJ2-7; 10 nucleotides match TRBD2. The CDR3 spans 15 residues. Trimming cost V 3 bases and J 0 bases; bases outside gene matches: 2. CDR1 is SGHTA and CDR2 is FQGNSA in the germline V gene. This CDR3 reads CASSFSGGSSYEQYF. DNA for the CDR3: TGTGCCAGCAGCTTTAGCGGGGGGAGCTCCTACGAGCAGTACTTC.

Details on this clonotype: At one end the junction does not follow the germline gene, possibly because of a read error. This chain uses TRBV12-3 or TRBV12-4 with TRBJ1-1, with no clear D. This CDR3 is 17 amino acids long. This chain's CDR3 is CASSFLLAGTGSTVAFF. The CDR3 DNA reads as TGTGCCAGCAGTTTTCTTCTGGCAGGTACCGGGAGCACTGTAGCTTTCTTT.

On this clonotype itself: A much larger clone differs by one base, so this may be a read error. This chain links TRBV20-1 with TRBJ2-3; TRBD2 agrees at 7 bases. Germline assignment: CDR1 DFQATT and CDR2 SNEGSKA (reference sequence). The J segment lost 3 bases and the V segment lost 2 bases, leaving 11 bases of the junction unmatched. The CDR3 runs 16 residues. CDR3 protein: CSARNTGEGRTDTQYF. DNA for the CDR3: TGCAGTGCTAGAAATACGGGGGAGGGCCGTACAGATACGCAGTATTTT.

The chain carries TRBV28 and TRBJ2-5; D remains ambiguous. Germline CDR1 reads MDHEN; CDR2 reads SYDVKM. CDR3 length: 13 amino acids. Trimming left V 3 bases short and J 1 base short, with 6 bases between. CDR3 loop: CASSFGVQETQYF. For the CDR3, the DNA is TGTGCCAGCAGTTTTGGGGTCCAAGAGACCCAGTACTTC.

This chain connects TRBV27 to TRBJ2-3; 8 bases match TRBD2. V dropped 3 bases and J dropped 5; count of bases not matched to a gene: 1. The CDR3 has 13 amino acids. Germline CDR1 and CDR2: MNHEY and SMNVEV (reference sequence). The CDR3, as DNA: TGTGCCAGCAGTTTGCTAGCGGGAGATACGCAGTATTTT. Translating it yields CASSLLAGDTQYF.

The chain uses TRBV27 and TRBJ1-2; D not resolved. Between the trimmed V and J ends, which lost 5 bases and 9 bases, there was a span of 19 bases. The CDR3 length is 14 residues. The germline CDR1 and CDR2 sequences are MNHEY and SMNVEV (reference sequence). The CDR3 here is CASSITREGSRYTF. The CDR3 region has the DNA TGTGCCAGCAGTATCACCAGAGAGGGCAGTCGCTACACCTTC.

A few counts support this clonotype. CDR3 sequence reads: CSASPDAEAFF. In DNA form, the CDR3 reads TGCAGTGCTAGCCCCGACGCTGAAGCTTTCTTT. V and J are TRBV20-1 and TRBJ1-1; D not certain. V was trimmed by 3 bases and J by 6 bases, leaving 8 bases between them. Looked up from germline, CDR1 is DFQATT and CDR2 is SNEGSKA (reference sequence). This CDR3 is built from 11 residues.

The chain is built from TRBV7-9 and TRBJ2-1; D unclear. V lost 1 base and J lost 13, with 8 bases in between. The CDR3 runs to 11 residues. Germline CDR1 SEHNR, CDR2 FQNEAQ (reference sequence). CDR3 sequence: CASSLVPDQFF. As DNA, the CDR3 is TGTGCCAGCAGCTTAGTTCCAGATCAGTTCTTC.

The chain has TRBV13 and TRBJ2-7, with no clear D. The CDR3 is made up of 13 amino acids. V shed 5 bases and J shed 3 bases, with 11 bases lying between them. From germline, CDR1 is PRHDT and CDR2 FYEKMQ (reference sequence). The CDR3 sequence: CASSAAGRYEQYF. The CDR3 coding sequence is TGTGCCAGCAGCGCCGCCGGCCGCTACGAGCAGTACTTC. Filled out from reference TRBV13 and TRBJ2-7, the complete variable domain reads AAGVIQSPRHLIKEKRETATLKCYPIPRHDTVYWYQQGPGQDPQFLISFYEKMQSDKGSIPDRFSAQQFSDYHSELNMSSLELGDSALYFCASSAAGRYEQYFGPGTRLTVT.